This T cell receptor (beta chain) was sequenced during a study of shared clonotypes between healthy human individuals. Running of the assay took place at deep level. The protocol was immunoSEQ multiplex PCR, while the TCRdb copy is restricted to in-frame clones and leaves out a portion. The sample includes approximately 2.3 million clones, 85% to 95% seen only once; the top ten take around 0.4%. The sequence was obtained from a man between 18 and 35 years old in good health. Some clones in this sample may be carry-over from other donors' samples. Sequencing was carried out using naive CD4+ T cells from PBMCs. Subset: CD45RA+ positively selected.

CDR3 region: CASSLDPRQVAEAFF. CDR3 DNA: TGCGCCAGCAGCCTTGATCCAAGACAGGTTGCTGAAGCTTTCTTT. The chain has TRBV5-1 and TRBJ1-1; the D gene is possibly TRBD1 (6 bases). From germline, CDR1 is SGHRS and CDR2 YFSETQ. The CDR3 runs 15 residues. V was pared by 4 bases and J by 6 bases, with 19 bases between. Filled out from reference TRBV5-1 and TRBJ1-1, the complete variable domain reads KAGVTQTPRYLIKTRGQQVTLSCSPISGHRSVSWYQQTPGQGLQFLFEYFSETQRNKGNFPGRFSGRQFSNSRSEMNVSTLELGDSALYLCASSLDPRQVAEAFFGQGTRLTVV.